Listed below are T cell receptor beta chains from one sample, sequenced in a study of T cell responses to AZD1222 COVID-19 vaccine. Sequenced by immunoSEQ multiplex PCR; TCRdb stores in-frame clones only, minus some. The sample records around 200,000 clones, just over 90% being singletons. Specimen: peripheral blood, collected on day 0 of AZD1222 vaccination. These receptors originate from an adult in good health. Both conserved end residues are part of each CDR3. The D gene is left open where the match is weak. Only part of the rows carry a size: once, few, many, or a class if the clone is expanded.

cdr3_aa cdr3_nt cdr3_length d_call clone_size j_call v_call
CASSRHRENTEAFF TGTGCCAGCAGTCGACACAGGGAAAACACTGAAGCTTTCTTT 14 - - TRBJ1-1 TRBV6-2/TRBV6-3
CASSLLTGGRNQPQHF TGTGCCAGCAGCTTACTAACAGGGGGCCGCAATCAGCCCCAGCATTTT 16 TRBD1 - TRBJ1-5 TRBV7-8
CASSLGQGNTGELFF TGTGCCAGCTCACTAGGACAGGGAAACACCGGGGAGCTGTTTTTT 15 TRBD1 - TRBJ2-2 TRBV18
CASSESVGAGGWTDTQYF TGCGCCAGCAGTGAGTCCGTGGGAGCGGGAGGGTGGACAGATACGCAGTATTTT 18 TRBD2 - TRBJ2-3 TRBV10-2
CASSADRVGRLGNQPQHF TGTGCCAGCAGCGCTGACAGGGTTGGAAGGCTTGGCAATCAGCCCCAGCATTTT 18 TRBD1 - TRBJ1-5 TRBV2
CASSQVSSGNTIYF TGTGCCAGCAGCCAGGTGAGCTCTGGAAACACCATATATTTT 14 - - TRBJ1-3 TRBV9
CASRALGGWTGELFF TGTGCCAGCAGGGCCTTGGGGGGCTGGACCGGGGAGCTGTTTTTT 15 - - TRBJ2-2 TRBV6-5
CASSVNSGTVGNQPQHF TGTGCCAGCAGCGTAAACTCAGGGACTGTTGGCAATCAGCCCCAGCATTTT 17 - - TRBJ1-5 TRBV5-8
CASRNQGDTEAFF TGTGCCAGCAGAAATCAGGGGGACACTGAAGCTTTCTTT 13 TRBD1 - TRBJ1-1 TRBV6-5
CASRPPAPSIEEQFF TGTGCCAGCAGACCCCCCGCCCCATCGATCGAGGAGCAGTTCTTC 15 - - TRBJ2-1 TRBV27
CASTAAAGAIGGYTF TGTGCCAGCACCGCGGCGGCGGGGGCAATCGGTGGCTACACCTTC 15 - - TRBJ1-2 TRBV2
CASSPNGAGSYQETQYF TGTGCCAGCAGCCCCAACGGGGCGGGTTCGTACCAAGAGACCCAGTACTTC 17 - - TRBJ2-5 TRBV3-1/TRBV3-2
CASSWQGRGTQYF TGTGCCAGCAGTTGGCAGGGACGGGGGACGCAGTATTTT 13 - - TRBJ2-3 TRBV6-2/TRBV6-3
CASSLDSSGGKQFF TGTGCCAGCAGCTTAGACTCTAGCGGGGGAAAGCAGTTCTTC 14 TRBD2 - TRBJ2-1 TRBV11-3
CASRGQGRYGYTF TGTGCCAGCAGGGGACAGGGACGATATGGCTACACCTTC 13 TRBD1 - TRBJ1-2 TRBV27
CASSIRGAAYNEQFF TGTGCCAGTAGTATTAGGGGGGCCGCCTACAATGAGCAGTTCTTC 15 - - TRBJ2-1 TRBV19
CASSLSRTSGAYNEQFF TGTGCCAGCAGCTTATCCCGAACTAGCGGGGCCTACAATGAGCAGTTCTTC 17 TRBD2 - TRBJ2-1 TRBV7-3
CATKQGPSYEQYF TGTGCCACCAAACAGGGTCCCTCCTACGAGCAGTACTTC 13 - - TRBJ2-7 TRBV10-3
CASSPEQETQYF TGTGCCAGCTCACCAGAGCAAGAGACCCAGTACTTC 12 - - TRBJ2-5 TRBV18
CASSEQPEAFF TGTGCCAGCAGCGAGCAGCCTGAAGCTTTCTTT 11 - - TRBJ1-1 TRBV5-5
CASSPGSGANVLTF TGTGCCAGCAGTCCGGGCTCTGGGGCCAACGTCCTGACTTTC 14 - - TRBJ2-6 TRBV28
CASSEGHRGPATNEKLFF TGTGCCAGCAGTGAGGGGCACAGGGGGCCCGCAACTAATGAAAAACTGTTTTTT 18 TRBD1 - TRBJ1-4 TRBV2
CASRGQNTEAFF TGTGCCAGCAGGGGACAGAACACTGAAGCTTTCTTT 12 - - TRBJ1-1 TRBV9
CASSMGTSLTRSYEQYF TGTGCCAGTAGTATGGGGACTAGCTTAACCCGATCCTACGAGCAGTACTTC 17 TRBD2 - TRBJ2-7 TRBV19
CASSLKGQSSGNTIYF TGTGCCAGCAGTCTAAAGGGACAGAGCTCTGGAAACACCATATATTTT 16 TRBD1 - TRBJ1-3 TRBV2
CASSLYGSGGGNEQFF TGTGCCAGCAGTTTATACGGGTCGGGAGGTGGGAATGAGCAGTTCTTC 16 TRBD2 - TRBJ2-1 TRBV27
CASSRDRSYEQYF TGTGCCAGCAGCCGGGACAGATCCTACGAGCAGTACTTC 13 TRBD1 - TRBJ2-7 TRBV4-2
CASTSLAGVTEQFF TGCGCCAGCACCAGCTTAGCGGGAGTAACTGAGCAGTTCTTC 14 TRBD2 - TRBJ2-1 TRBV5-1
CASGRGYTQYF TGTGCCAGCGGTCGGGGATATACGCAGTATTTT 11 - - TRBJ2-3 TRBV12-3/TRBV12-4
CASSARQGDGYTF TGTGCCAGCAGCGCCCGACAGGGAGATGGCTACACCTTC 13 TRBD1 - TRBJ1-2 TRBV6-5
CASSEARGQGATNEKLFF TGTGCCAGCAGTGAGGCCCGGGGACAGGGTGCAACTAATGAAAAACTGTTTTTT 18 TRBD1 - TRBJ1-4 TRBV25-1
CASSLETSGTGEQYF TGCGCCAGCAGCTTGGAGACTAGCGGGACAGGCGAGCAGTACTTC 15 TRBD2 - TRBJ2-7 TRBV5-1
CASSLSSGAPNYGYTF TGTGCCAGCAGTTTATCGTCGGGGGCTCCTAACTATGGCTACACCTTC 16 - - TRBJ1-2 TRBV27
CASSLFVGTSSQNEQFF TGTGCCAGCAGCTTGTTCGTCGGAACTAGCTCCCAAAATGAGCAGTTCTTC 17 - - TRBJ2-1 TRBV5-4
CASSWGSNRIIQYF TGTGCCAGCAGTTGGGGGTCCAATCGGATCATTCAGTACTTC 14 - - TRBJ2-4 TRBV28
CASAREPTYGYTF TGTGCCAGCGCCCGGGAACCCACCTATGGCTACACCTTC 13 - - TRBJ1-2 TRBV27
CASSLVAGESYQPQHF TGTGCCAGCAGCTTGGTGGCGGGGGAGAGTTATCAGCCCCAGCATTTT 16 - - TRBJ1-5 TRBV5-7
CASSLHGNTEAFF TGTGCCAGCAGCTTACACGGTAACACTGAAGCTTTCTTT 13 - - TRBJ1-1 TRBV7-2
CATQGGGRKETQYF TGTGCCACCCAAGGAGGCGGAAGGAAAGAGACCCAGTACTTC 14 - - TRBJ2-5 TRBV15
CASSQSDILNSYEQYF TGCGCCAGCAGTCAATCCGATATCCTAAACTCCTACGAGCAGTACTTC 16 - - TRBJ2-7 TRBV23-1
CASSPHPDRINTGELFF TGTGCCAGCAGTCCCCACCCGGACAGAATCAACACCGGGGAGCTGTTTTTT 17 - - TRBJ2-2 TRBV6-2/TRBV6-3
CAGSDMGPDTQYF TGTGCCGGCAGCGACATGGGTCCAGATACGCAGTATTTT 13 - once TRBJ2-3 TRBV5-4
CASSLGNTGQGLYGYTF TGTGCCAGCAGCTTGGGGAATACTGGACAGGGCCTCTATGGCTACACCTTC 17 TRBD1 - TRBJ1-2 TRBV5-6
CASRGTRDRVYEQYF TGTGCCAGCAGGGGGACGCGGGACAGGGTTTACGAGCAGTACTTC 15 TRBD1 - TRBJ2-7 TRBV28
CATFPTSENPSGANVLTF TGTGCCACCTTCCCAACATCCGAAAATCCCTCTGGGGCCAACGTCCTGACTTTC 18 - once TRBJ2-6 TRBV7-9
CASSLPGRTYNEQFF TGTGCCAGCAGTTTACCCGGGAGAACTTACAATGAGCAGTTCTTC 15 - - TRBJ2-1 TRBV28
CASSIDHAYNQPQHF TGTGCCAGTAGTATAGACCATGCATACAATCAGCCCCAGCATTTT 15 - once TRBJ1-5 TRBV19
CASSLSRSTDTQYF TGCGCCAGCAGCTTGTCGCGGAGCACAGATACGCAGTATTTT 14 - - TRBJ2-3 TRBV5-1
CASSFTGHSNTGELFF TGTGCCAGCAGCTTCACGGGACACTCGAACACCGGGGAGCTGTTTTTT 16 - - TRBJ2-2 TRBV5-5